These 29 T cell receptor beta chains were sequenced from one sample in a study of blood T cell repertoires in COVID-19 (dated by TCRdb to the early 2020s). Receptor libraries were prepared by the immunoSEQ multiplex PCR assay. Drawn from immuneACCESS, this table holds only the in-frame rearrangements with V and J called that TCRdb kept. Clones are partly lost; checked studies trace under half to an unresolved V gene and leave the rest unexplained. In this sample the table shows some 150,000 clones, around 85% of which occur a single time. 0.55% to 0.75% of the sample goes to the ten largest clones. The sample was peripheral blood. These receptors all stem from a man aged 55 to 70 with COVID-19, enrolled during active disease.

This chain uses TRBV19 with TRBJ2-7; 13 nucleotides agree with TRBD2. The CDR3 extends over 16 amino acids. Trimming took 4 bases from V and 2 from J; bases not matched to a gene: 5. Germline V gene lookup returns CDR1 LNHDA and CDR2 SQIVND (reference sequence). The CDR3 protein is CASSTAGLAGAYEQYF. The CDR3 DNA is TGTGCCAGTAGTACCGCCGGACTAGCGGGAGCCTACGAGCAGTACTTC.

The gene calls are TRBV3-1 (or the pseudogene TRBV3-2) and TRBJ1-6; 7 bases are a match to TRBD1. V dropped 2 bases and J dropped 7; count of bases not matched to a gene: 8. Germline V gives CDR1 LGHDT, CDR2 YNNKEL (reference sequence). CDR3 size: 16 residues. CDR3 DNA sequence: TGTGCCAGCAGCCAACCTACCAGGGGGGCAAATTCACCCCTCCACTTT. Translation: CASSQPTRGANSPLHF.

In its sample, this clone was seen many times. J is TRBJ2-7 and V is TRBV29-1; D is possibly TRBD1 (6 bases). CDR1 and CDR2 (germline): SQVTM, ANQGSEA. V was clipped by 0 bases and J by 4 bases, with 16 bases between them. The CDR3 is made up of 15 amino acids. The CDR3 loop is CSVEDPRGPPYEQYF. The DNA for the CDR3 is TGCAGCGTTGAAGATCCCAGGGGACCTCCTTACGAGCAGTACTTC.

The genes are TRBV7-9 and TRBJ1-1; D perhaps matches TRBD1 (6 bases). Trimming removed 5 bases at V and 4 bases at J, with 14 bases between. The CDR3 contains 14 residues. Germline lookup yields CDR1 SEHNR and CDR2 FQNEAQ (reference sequence). As DNA, the CDR3 is TGTGCCAGCAGCGAAAACGCGGGGGCCACTGAAGCTTTCTTT. It translates to CASSENAGATEAFF.

V usage is TRBV4-2 and J usage is TRBJ2-5; 13 bases are shared with TRBD2. J was trimmed by 4 bases and V by 4 bases; bases with no gene match: 6. The germline V gene has CDR1 LGHNA and CDR2 YNFKEQ. The CDR3 is 16 residues long. CDR3 loop: CASSRELAGGPETQYF. CDR3 sequence (DNA): TGTGCCAGCAGCCGCGAACTAGCGGGGGGGCCAGAGACCCAGTACTTC.

The chain couples TRBV7-3 to TRBJ1-1, with D possibly matching TRBD1 (6 bases). V dropped 2 bases and J dropped 4 bases, with 14 bases sitting between them. The CDR3 totals 15 residues. Germline CDR1 reads SGHTA; CDR2 reads FQGTGA. The CDR3 protein is CASSLGPTGSTEAFF. CDR3 nucleotides: TGTGCCAGCAGCTTAGGCCCCACAGGGTCCACTGAAGCTTTCTTT.

This chain links TRBV9 with TRBJ1-2; 8 nucleotides line up with TRBD1. CDR3 length: 16 residues. CDR1 and CDR2 (germline): SGDLS, YYNGEE. The V and J ends lost 4 bases and 1 base, in that order; junction bases with no gene match: 9. The CDR3: CASSPLMTGVNYGYTF. The DNA for the CDR3 is TGTGCCAGCAGCCCTCTCATGACAGGGGTTAACTATGGCTACACCTTC. The whole variable domain, filled in from reference TRBV9 and TRBJ1-2, reads DSGVTQTPKHLITATGQRVTLRCSPRSGDLSVYWYQQSLDQGLQFLIQYYNGEERAKGNILERFSAQQFPDLHSELNLSSLELGDSALYFCASSPLMTGVNYGYTFGSGTRLTVV.

The CDR3 region has the DNA TGTGCCAGCAGCGACGGGAGTGGGATTAGCAATCAGCCCCAGCATTTT. This translates into CASSDGSGISNQPQHF. The chain uses TRBV5-4 and TRBJ1-5; D is ambiguous. This CDR3 spans 16 amino acids. Trimming cost V 4 bases and J 0 bases, with 14 bases left between them. Germline CDR1 and CDR2: SGHNT and YYREEE (reference sequence).

As regards this clone: The sample has other DNA sequences that encode this CDR3 too. V and J are TRBV18 and TRBJ1-1, with D possibly TRBD1 on 6 matching bases. This CDR3 is 14 amino acids long. Trimming took 2 bases from V and 1 from J, leaving 8 bases between them. Germline V gives CDR1 KGHSH, CDR2 LQKENI. The DNA for the CDR3 is TGTGCCAGCTCACCAAAGACAGGGAACACTGAAGCTTTCTTT. It codes for CASSPKTGNTEAFF.

The chain recombines TRBV7-2 with TRBJ1-5, with D possibly matching TRBD1 (5 bases). Trimming shortened V by 3 bases and J by 4 bases, and 10 bases separated the two germline ends. Germline CDR1 is SGHTA and CDR2 is FQGNSA. The length of the CDR3 is 14 residues. The CDR3 DNA reads TGTGCCAGCAGCTTTAGGGGCATTAATCAGCCCCAGCATTTT. Residues: CASSFRGINQPQHF. Full variable domain (remainder filled in from reference TRBV7-2 and TRBJ1-5): GAGVSQSPSNKVTEKGKDVELRCDPISGHTALYWYRQSLGQGLEFLIYFQGNSAPDKSGLPSDRFSAERTGGSVSTLTIQRTQQEDSAVYLCASSFRGINQPQHFGDGTRLSIL.

This sequence joins TRBV7-2 and TRBJ1-2, with TRBD1 identical over 9 bases. In germline, CDR1 is SGHTA, CDR2 FQGNSA. CDR3 length: 13 amino acids. Trimming removed 5 bases from V and 7 bases from J; junction bases left unmatched: 5. The CDR3 region has the DNA TGTGCCAGCAGCCGGACAGGGGTGCGTGGCTACACCTTC. The encoded protein is CASSRTGVRGYTF.

This sequence joins TRBV5-1 and TRBJ2-1; 14 bases agree with TRBD2. Unmatched junction bases numbered 7, after V lost 3 bases and J lost 2 bases. Per the germline V gene, CDR1 is SGHRS and CDR2 is YFSETQ. This CDR3 spans 18 amino acids. The CDR3: CASSSGLAGASPYNEQFF. The DNA for the CDR3 is TGCGCCAGCAGCTCGGGACTAGCGGGAGCCTCCCCCTACAATGAGCAGTTCTTC.

The CDR3 sequence: CSVGAEAAQYF. The CDR3 region has the DNA TGCAGCGTTGGAGCGGAGGCGGCCCAGTACTTC. The chain has TRBV29-1 and TRBJ2-5; D is perhaps TRBD2 (5 bases). Germline V gives CDR1 SQVTM, CDR2 ANQGSEA. The CDR3 runs 11 residues. V was shortened by 4 bases and J by 9 bases, with 12 bases between the two germline ends.

This chain joins TRBV9 and TRBJ2-1; TRBD2 agrees at 8 bases. V lost 3 bases, J lost 9 bases, and 8 bases stayed unmatched. The CDR3 covers 14 residues. CDR1 SGDLS and CDR2 YYNGEE come from the germline V gene. The CDR3 loop is CASSGSGTAIEQFF. As DNA, the CDR3 is TGTGCCAGCAGCGGTAGCGGGACGGCTATTGAGCAGTTCTTC.

This rearrangement joins TRBV3-1 (or the pseudogene TRBV3-2) to TRBJ2-5; D is undetermined. From germline, CDR1 is LGHDT and CDR2 YNNKEL (reference sequence). The CDR3 contains 15 residues. V shed 3 bases and J shed 2 bases, with 13 bases lying between them. CDR3 sequence reads: CASSQIPLQQETQYF. The CDR3 nucleotides read TGTGCCAGCAGCCAGATCCCCCTACAGCAAGAGACCCAGTACTTC.

CDR3 nucleotides: TGTGCCAGCAGCCAAGAGGGGACAGACCATAATTCACCCCTCCACTTT. The encoded protein is CASSQEGTDHNSPLHF. V gene TRBV3-1 (or the pseudogene TRBV3-2) combines with J gene TRBJ1-6; 7 bases line up with TRBD1. The CDR3 is made up of 16 amino acids. V lost 0 bases to trimming and J lost 5 bases; unmatched junction nucleotides: 4. Per the germline V gene, CDR1 is LGHDT and CDR2 is YNNKEL (reference sequence).

This chain uses TRBV19 with TRBJ1-5, with a tentative D call TRBD1 (5 bases). Trimming shortened V by 6 bases and J by 1 base, and 10 bases separated the two germline ends. In germline, CDR1 is LNHDA, CDR2 SQIVND (reference sequence). This CDR3 has 14 residues. The CDR3 is CASRNGGSNQPQHF. For the CDR3, the DNA is TGTGCCAGTAGAAATGGGGGGAGCAATCAGCCCCAGCATTTT.

This chain links TRBV4-2 with TRBJ2-1; the match to TRBD2 covers 12 bases. The CDR3 is 15 amino acids. Per germline, CDR1 LGHNA and CDR2 YNFKEQ. Trimming took 4 bases from V and 11 from J; bases not matched to a gene: 9. The CDR3 is CASSRDTSGGQQQFF. The CDR3 nucleotides read TGTGCCAGCAGCCGCGATACTAGCGGGGGGCAGCAGCAGTTCTTC.

The rearrangement uses TRBV19 and TRBJ1-1; D is possibly TRBD1 (5 bases). Trimming stripped 7 bases from V and 7 bases from J, with 16 bases between. The V gene's germline CDR1 is LNHDA and CDR2 SQIVND (reference sequence). CDR3 size: 13 residues. This chain's CDR3 is CASNFQGALEAFF. The CDR3 coding sequence is TGTGCCAGTAATTTCCAGGGCGCTCTTGAAGCTTTCTTT.

This clone was seen once. The CDR3: CASSPGVSGANVLTF. The CDR3, as DNA: TGTGCCAGCAGCCCAGGGGTCTCTGGGGCCAACGTCCTGACTTTC. V and J are TRBV11-3 and TRBJ2-6; D possibly corresponds to TRBD1 (6 bases). The CDR3 has 15 amino acids. Trimming removed 5 bases at V and 0 bases at J, with 8 bases between. Germline-derived CDR1 and CDR2 are SGHNT and YENEEA.

This clone was seen a single time. This chain links TRBV5-6 with TRBJ2-7, with 9 bases that match TRBD1. The germline gives CDR1 SGHDT, CDR2 YYEEEE. This CDR3 region has 14 residues. J gave up 2 bases and V 2 bases, and 2 bases lay outside the gene matches. CDR3 bases: TGTGCCAGCAGCTTCCGGGACAGGGCCTACGAGCAGTACTTC. Amino acid sequence: CASSFRDRAYEQYF.

The rearrangement links TRBV6-2 or TRBV6-3 to TRBJ2-1, with TRBD1 as a possible D gene (7 bases). V was pared by 2 bases and J by 7 bases, with 18 bases between. The CDR3 extends over 16 amino acids. Per germline, CDR1 MNHEY and CDR2 SVGEGT. The CDR3 region is CASSYPGTAAGNEQFF. CDR3 in DNA: TGTGCCAGCAGTTACCCCGGGACAGCGGCGGGGAATGAGCAGTTCTTC.

The genes are TRBV4-2 and TRBJ1-4; D perhaps matches TRBD1 (6 bases). This CDR3 has 15 amino acids. The germline V and J ends were trimmed by 4 bases and 6 bases, with 15 bases remaining between them. Germline CDR1 and CDR2: LGHNA and YNFKEQ. The CDR3 loop reads CASSPPLGGDEKLFF. Written as DNA, the CDR3 is TGTGCCAGCAGCCCGCCTTTAGGGGGAGATGAAAAACTGTTTTTT.

This clone has more than one count but fewer than ten. J is TRBJ2-1 and V is TRBV4-3; possibly TRBD1 for D (5 bases). This CDR3 has 14 amino acids. Trimming removed 6 bases at V and 10 bases at J, with 19 bases between. From germline, CDR1 is LGHNA and CDR2 YSLEER. CDR3 sequence reads: CASRPTDTWGEQFF. In DNA, the CDR3 is TGCGCCAGCAGACCTACGGACACCTGGGGCGAGCAGTTCTTC.

V usage is TRBV6-2 or TRBV6-3 and J usage is TRBJ1-4, with a weak D call TRBD1 (5 bases). V gave up 3 bases and J gave up 4 bases, with 9 bases separating them. CDR1 and CDR2 from the germline V gene are MNHEY and SVGEGT. The CDR3 is 14 residues long. CDR3 sequence reads: CASSYRQGNEKLFF. The CDR3 DNA is TGTGCCAGCAGTTATCGGCAGGGTAATGAAAAACTGTTTTTT.

The V and J genes are TRBV4-1 and TRBJ1-2; D not certain. The CDR3 spans 16 residues. Germline V gives CDR1 MGHRA, CDR2 YSYEKL. Trimming cost V 1 base and J 0 bases, with 12 bases left between them. DNA of the CDR3: TGCGCCAGCAGCCAAGGGCTAGGCACTACTAACTATGGCTACACCTTC. Its translation is CASSQGLGTTNYGYTF.

This chain joins TRBV6-1 and TRBJ1-5; D ambiguous. CDR1 and CDR2 (germline): MNHNS, SASEGT. Trimming removed 2 bases from V and 3 bases from J, with 8 bases in between. The CDR3 is 14 residues long. The CDR3 loop reads CASSEFRYNQPQHF. The CDR3 nucleotides read TGTGCCAGCAGTGAATTCAGGTACAATCAGCCCCAGCATTTT.

The chain couples TRBV24-1 to TRBJ2-3; TRBD2 matches 9 bases. The CDR3 extends over 15 amino acids. The junction had 7 bases not matched to a gene; V was cut back by 6 bases and J by 4 bases. Germline loops: CDR1 KGHDR, CDR2 SFDVKD. DNA of the CDR3: TGTGCCACCAGTTTAGCGGGAGTGTCAGCAGATACGCAGTATTTT. This codes for CATSLAGVSADTQYF.

This chain connects TRBV3-1 (or the pseudogene TRBV3-2) to TRBJ1-6, with D tentatively TRBD1 (5 bases). V lost 1 base to trimming and J lost 6 bases, with 10 bases between them. Germline V CDR1 and CDR2: LGHDT, YNNKEL (reference sequence). This CDR3 spans 15 amino acids. CDR3 protein: CASSQVVQVNSPLHF. The CDR3 DNA sequence: TGTGCCAGCAGCCAAGTCGTACAGGTTAATTCACCCCTCCACTTT.